Presented here are 31 T cell receptor beta chains from one specimen sequenced in a study of T cell repertoires in cytomegalovirus infection. TCRdb passed the reads through MiXCR, listing each CDR3 protein once. The sample contains under 200,000 distinct CDR3 sequences, 9.5% of which appear only once. The specimen sequenced was PBMCs. These receptors all stem from a human donor in good health (CMV status not recorded). Some clones in this sample may be carry-over from other donors' samples.

There are many counts of this clonotype. The genes are TRBV7-2 and TRBJ1-5, with D unresolved. V was clipped by 2 bases and J by 1 base, with 15 bases between them. From germline, CDR1 is SGHTA and CDR2 FQGNSA. The CDR3 spans 17 residues. CDR3 amino acids: CASSLSLAQVSNQPQHF. The CDR3 DNA reads as TGTGCCAGCAGCTTATCCTTAGCCCAGGTCAGCAATCAGCCCCAGCATTTT.

This clonotype was counted many times. This sequence joins TRBV6-2 or TRBV6-3 and TRBJ1-5; no clear D. CDR1 MNHEY and CDR2 SVGEGT come from the germline V gene. Trimming left V 7 bases short and J 3 bases short, with 10 bases between. The CDR3 length is 13 residues. The CDR3 bases are TGTGCCAGCACCCAGCCCCCCAATCAGCCCCAGCATTTT. This encodes CASTQPPNQPQHF.

The CDR3 DNA sequence: TGTGCCAGCAGCGGACAGCGCGACACTGAAGCTTTCTTT. Translating gives CASSGQRDTEAFF. The chain uses TRBV14 and TRBJ1-1; tentative D call: TRBD1 (6 bases). V lost 5 bases and J lost 3, with 10 bases in between. Germline-derived CDR1 and CDR2 are SGHDN and FVKESK. The CDR3 is 13 residues long.

This clonotype was detected ten times or more. V usage is TRBV7-2 and J usage is TRBJ2-1; perhaps TRBD1 as D (5 bases). V was trimmed by 4 bases and J by 9 bases, leaving 13 bases between them. The CDR3 consists of 13 residues. CDR1 and CDR2 (germline): SGHTA, FQGNSA. The CDR3 region is CASSSDSLGEQFF. The CDR3, as DNA: TGTGCCAGCAGCTCCGACAGTCTAGGTGAGCAGTTCTTC.

V usage is TRBV7-6 and J usage is TRBJ2-7; TRBD2 matches at 10 bases. The CDR3 totals 19 residues. Germline V CDR1 and CDR2: SGHVS, FNYEAQ. With 5 bases clipped from V and 0 bases from J, the junction kept 16 bases outside the gene matches. CDR3 sequence (DNA): TGTGCCAGCAGCGGGCTAGCGGGGGCATCTCATTTCCCCTCCTACGAGCAGTACTTC. As protein: CASSGLAGASHFPSYEQYF.

This clonotype was counted many times. The chain carries TRBV28 and TRBJ1-1, with D unclear. CDR1 is MDHEN, CDR2 SYDVKM, per germline. This CDR3 spans 15 amino acids. The ends were cut back, 1 base at V and 1 base at J, with 10 bases in the middle. CDR3 sequence (DNA): TGTGCCAGCAGTTTATCCTGGAAGGGGAACACTGAAGCTTTCTTT. Translated: CASSLSWKGNTEAFF.

This clonotype was found many times. The CDR3 region is CSVETGYHEQYF. CDR3 bases: TGCAGCGTTGAAACAGGGTACCACGAGCAGTACTTC. This rearrangement joins TRBV29-1 to TRBJ2-7, with D possibly being TRBD1 (6 bases). The V gene's germline CDR1 is SQVTM and CDR2 ANQGSEA. Trimming removed 2 bases at V and 5 bases at J, with 10 bases between. The CDR3 loop spans 12 amino acids.

The V call is TRBV28, the J call TRBJ2-2; 10 bases are shared with TRBD2. The germline V gene encodes CDR1 MDHEN and CDR2 SYDVKM. This CDR3 contains 15 residues. Losses at the gene ends were 7 bases for V and 6 bases for J; bases not matched to a gene: 8. The chain's CDR3 is CASTLAGEWAGELFF. DNA of the CDR3: TGTGCCAGCACCCTAGCGGGAGAATGGGCCGGGGAGCTGTTTTTT.

This clonotype was detected only a few times. The gene calls are TRBV5-6 and TRBJ2-5, with 8 positions matching TRBD2. The germline gives CDR1 SGHDT, CDR2 YYEEEE. V shed 6 bases, J shed 5 bases, and the junction held 12 bases outside the gene matches. The CDR3 covers 15 residues. The CDR3 sequence: CASKLGSGSWETQYF. The CDR3, as DNA: TGTGCCAGCAAGCTTGGCAGCGGGAGTTGGGAGACCCAGTACTTC.

The chain recombines TRBV4-3 with TRBJ1-5; no clear D gene. The CDR3 loop spans 15 amino acids. The germline V gene encodes CDR1 LGHNA and CDR2 YSLEER. With 0 bases removed from V and 0 bases from J, the gap between germline ends came to 6 bases. The CDR3 loop reads CASSQEGYSNQPQHF. The DNA for the CDR3 is TGCGCCAGCAGCCAAGAGGGTTATAGCAATCAGCCCCAGCATTTT.

This clonotype was counted only a few times. The gene calls are TRBV7-9 and TRBJ2-7; unclear D gene. This CDR3 is built from 13 residues. CDR1 is SEHNR, CDR2 FQNEAQ, per germline (reference sequence). V dropped 1 base and J dropped 2 bases, with 6 bases sitting between them. The CDR3 DNA is TGTGCCAGCAGCTTAGGGACGACCTACGAGCAGTACTTC. This sequence encodes CASSLGTTYEQYF.

This clonotype was seen at least ten times. The genes are TRBV6-4 and TRBJ2-2, with D perhaps TRBD1 (6 bases). Trimming took off 7 bases at V and 1 base at J, with 10 bases between the two ends. Germline V lookup: CDR1 MRHNA, CDR2 SNTAGT. The CDR3 covers 14 residues. Here the CDR3 DNA reads TGTGCCAGCAATCCGACAGGGAACACCGGGGAGCTGTTTTTT. Translating gives CASNPTGNTGELFF.

There are many counts of this clonotype. The genes are TRBV7-2 and TRBJ2-7; D is ambiguous. Germline CDR1 and CDR2: SGHTA and FQGNSA. Trimming removed 0 bases at V and 3 bases at J, with 6 bases between. There are 13 residues in the CDR3. This CDR3 is CASSLAQSYEQYF. CDR3 coding DNA: TGTGCCAGCAGCTTAGCGCAGAGCTACGAGCAGTACTTC.

In this sample, this clonotype turned up many times. The rearrangement uses TRBV6-2 or TRBV6-3 and TRBJ1-6, with a weak D call TRBD1 (6 bases). Trimming shortened V by 6 bases and J by 5 bases, and 14 bases separated the two germline ends. There are 15 residues in the CDR3. From germline, CDR1 is MNHEY and CDR2 SVGEGT. The CDR3 loop is CASSRDKRDNSPLHF. The DNA of the CDR3 is TGTGCCAGCAGCCGGGACAAAAGAGATAATTCACCCCTCCACTTT.

This clonotype has a handful of counts. The V call is TRBV6-1, the J call TRBJ1-2; perhaps TRBD1 as D (5 bases). CDR1 MNHNS and CDR2 SASEGT come from the germline V gene. V lost 5 bases to trimming and J lost 8 bases, with 18 bases between them. The length of the CDR3 is 14 residues. The CDR3 is CASSFRDLAGGYTF. The CDR3 DNA follows: TGTGCCAGCAGTTTCCGGGACCTCGCGGGAGGCTACACCTTC.

This clonotype has a handful of counts. The chain is built from TRBV6-2 or TRBV6-3 and TRBJ1-1; D remains ambiguous. The V end was cut by 0 bases, the J end by 4 bases, with 6 bases between. The CDR3 has 13 amino acids. Germline V lookup: CDR1 MNHEY, CDR2 SVGEGT. The CDR3 here is CASSYSSVTEAFF. In nucleotides, the CDR3 is TGTGCCAGCAGTTACTCGAGTGTCACTGAAGCTTTCTTT.

This clonotype was detected many times. The rearrangement joins TRBV7-2 to TRBJ1-1; D perhaps matches TRBD1 (5 bases). Germline CDR1 reads SGHTA; CDR2 reads FQGNSA. There are 12 residues in the CDR3. The ends were cut back, 1 base at V and 10 bases at J, with 10 bases in the middle. DNA for the CDR3: TGTGCCAGCAGCTTAGAGGGGTATCGAGCTTTCTTT. Translated, it gives CASSLEGYRAFF.

This clonotype was picked up one time. The gene calls are TRBV29-1 and TRBJ1-2; tentatively, D is TRBD1 (5 bases). Between the trimmed V and J ends, which lost 7 bases and 3 bases, there was a span of 21 bases. Germline V gene data show CDR1 as SQVTM and CDR2 as ANQGSEA. The CDR3 sequence is 15 residues long. CDR3 nucleotides: TGCAGCGGTGGGGACGACCCAACGGGCGACTATGGCTACACCTTC. Translating it yields CSGGDDPTGDYGYTF.

This clonotype was detected once. The chain joins TRBV20-1 to TRBJ2-7, with D possibly TRBD1 on 6 matching bases. The germline V gene encodes CDR1 DFQATT and CDR2 SNEGSKA (reference sequence). Trimming shortened V by 5 bases and J by 1 base, and 9 bases separated the two germline ends. The CDR3 contains 12 residues. The CDR3 region has the DNA TGCAGTGCTCCTACAGGGTCCTACGAGCAGTACTTC. Protein: CSAPTGSYEQYF.

This clonotype was observed a handful of times. V is TRBV29-1 and J is TRBJ1-3, with D possibly matching TRBD1 (5 bases). There are 13 residues in the CDR3. V gave up 7 bases and J gave up 0 bases, with 10 bases separating them. Germline V lookup: CDR1 SQVTM, CDR2 ANQGSEA. CDR3 nucleotide sequence: TGCAGCGCTCAGACAGCCTCTGGAAACACCATATATTTT. It is translated as CSAQTASGNTIYF.

The chain uses TRBV3-1 and TRBJ2-2, with D perhaps matching TRBD2 (5 bases). CDR3 length: 14 amino acids. The germline V and J ends were trimmed by 3 bases and 5 bases, with 10 bases remaining between them. Germline V gene lookup returns CDR1 LGHDT and CDR2 YNNKEL (reference sequence). CDR3 sequence (DNA): TGTGCCAGCAGCCAGGACGGAGGAACCGGGGAGCTGTTTTTT. This sequence encodes CASSQDGGTGELFF.

This clonotype was detected ten times or more. The chain has TRBV28 and TRBJ2-7, with TRBD2 matching 7 bases. The V and J ends lost 5 bases and 3 bases, in that order; junction bases with no gene match: 7. The germline V gene encodes CDR1 MDHEN and CDR2 SYDVKM. The CDR3 totals 14 residues. This CDR3 is CASSVGGGLYEQYF. In DNA, the CDR3 is TGTGCCAGCAGTGTTGGGGGGGGACTCTACGAGCAGTACTTC. Complete variable domain (other parts from reference TRBV28 and TRBJ2-7): DVKVTQSSRYLVKRTGEKVFLECVQDMDHENMFWYRQDPGLGLRLIYFSYDVKMKEKGDIPEGYSVSREKKERFSLILESASTNQTSMYLCASSVGGGLYEQYFGPGTRLTVT.

This clonotype was picked up a small number of times. The CDR3 bases are TGCAGTGCTAGAGATCCCGGAAGACGAGATGGCTACACCTTC. The encoded protein is CSARDPGRRDGYTF. The chain has TRBV20-1 and TRBJ1-2; no clear D. Germline V gene sequence: CDR1 DFQATT, CDR2 SNEGSKA (reference sequence). Between the trimmed V and J ends, which lost 0 bases and 6 bases, there was a span of 14 bases. The CDR3 spans 14 residues.

This clonotype was recorded a few times. V is TRBV7-9 and J is TRBJ1-1; a weak D match, TRBD1 (5 bases). The CDR3 runs to 12 residues. The V gene's germline CDR1 is SEHNR and CDR2 FQNEAQ (reference sequence). V was pared by 7 bases and J by 4 bases, with 10 bases between. DNA of the CDR3: TGTGCCAGCACCCAGGGCGGCACTGAAGCTTTCTTT. Amino acid sequence: CASTQGGTEAFF.

This clonotype was seen ten or more times. This rearrangement joins TRBV7-2 to TRBJ1-2, with unresolved D. CDR1 and CDR2 from the germline V gene are SGHTA and FQGNSA. The V gene lost 7 bases and the J gene lost 1 base, with 13 bases spanning the gap. The CDR3 sequence is 14 residues long. CDR3 nucleotide sequence: TGTGCCAGCACCAAAACGGCGATTAACTATGGCTACACCTTC. It codes for CASTKTAINYGYTF.

This rearrangement joins TRBV30 to TRBJ1-1, with unresolved D. Trimming shortened V by 8 bases and J by 1 base, and 11 bases separated the two germline ends. Germline CDR1 GTSNPN, CDR2 SVGIG (reference sequence). There are 12 residues in the CDR3. DNA of the CDR3: TGTGCCAGAAACAGCCCGAACACTGAAGCTTTCTTT. This encodes CARNSPNTEAFF.

This clonotype has more than one count but fewer than ten. V and J are TRBV20-1 and TRBJ2-5; 7 positions agree with TRBD1. Germline lookup yields CDR1 DFQATT and CDR2 SNEGSKA (reference sequence). The CDR3 has 16 residues. V lost 2 bases and J lost 3; bases outside the gene matches: 12. The CDR3 sequence is CSARTHTLDREETQYF. CDR3 bases: TGCAGTGCTAGAACCCACACCCTTGACAGGGAAGAGACCCAGTACTTC.

This clonotype was picked up a small number of times. This chain joins TRBV7-9 and TRBJ1-4; 9 positions match TRBD1. Trimming at V came to 5 bases and at J to 7 bases, leaving 8 bases not matched to a gene. There are 15 residues in the CDR3. Germline assignment: CDR1 SEHNR and CDR2 FQNEAQ (reference sequence). CDR3 in amino acids: CASSPRTGESEKLFF. CDR3 sequence (DNA): TGTGCCAGCAGCCCCAGGACAGGGGAGAGTGAAAAACTGTTTTTT.

This clonotype was recorded at least ten times. The chain carries TRBV5-1 and TRBJ1-2; D is unclear. The CDR3 covers 12 residues. Trimming took 2 bases from V and 5 from J, leaving 7 bases between them. Germline V gene data show CDR1 as SGHRS and CDR2 as YFSETQ. The CDR3 region is CASSFEGYGYTF. CDR3 bases: TGCGCCAGCAGCTTTGAGGGTTATGGCTACACCTTC.

This clonotype has at least ten counts. The chain couples TRBV7-2 to TRBJ2-1, with 8 bases that match TRBD1. The CDR3 length is 14 residues. J was trimmed by 3 bases and V by 3 bases; bases with no gene match: 1. Germline loops: CDR1 SGHTA, CDR2 FQGNSA. In DNA form, the CDR3 reads TGTGCCAGCAGCTTCGACAGGGGCTACAATGAGCAGTTCTTC. It is translated as CASSFDRGYNEQFF. Together with reference TRBV7-2 and TRBJ2-1, the CDR3 gives the full variable domain: GAGVSQSPSNKVTEKGKDVELRCDPISGHTALYWYRQSLGQGLEFLIYFQGNSAPDKSGLPSDRFSAERTGGSVSTLTIQRTQQEDSAVYLCASSFDRGYNEQFFGPGTRLTVL.

Ten or more counts support this clonotype. The chain recombines TRBV7-6 with TRBJ1-3; D not certain. V was trimmed by 1 base and J by 0 bases, leaving 13 bases between them. The germline V gene encodes CDR1 SGHVS and CDR2 FNYEAQ. The CDR3 is made up of 17 amino acids. In nucleotides, the CDR3 is TGTGCCAGCAGCTTAGTCTGGGTACCGAGCTCTGGAAACACCATATATTTT. This translates into CASSLVWVPSSGNTIYF.